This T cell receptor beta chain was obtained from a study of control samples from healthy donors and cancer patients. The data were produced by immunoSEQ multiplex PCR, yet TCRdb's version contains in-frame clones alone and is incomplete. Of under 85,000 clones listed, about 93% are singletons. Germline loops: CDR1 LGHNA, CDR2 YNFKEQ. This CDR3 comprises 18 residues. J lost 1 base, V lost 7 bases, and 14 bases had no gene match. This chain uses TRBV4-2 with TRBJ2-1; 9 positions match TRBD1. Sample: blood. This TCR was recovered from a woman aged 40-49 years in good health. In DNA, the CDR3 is TGTGCCAGCAATACGATTTACCAGGGACAGGGATCCTACAATGAGCAGTTCTTC. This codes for CASNTIYQGQGSYNEQFF.